Below are 20 T cell receptor beta chains sequenced from a single sample in a study of T cells in Graves' hyperthyroidism and ophthalmopathy. TCR beta CDR3 region amplification was performed from RNA transcripts. HTBI primers were used for first-round RT-PCR of the TCR CDR3. TCRdb redid the calling of the multiplex PCR reads with MiXCR, one entry per CDR3 protein. The sample contains 300,000 to 400,000 distinct CDR3 sequences, 15% to 20% of which appear only once. The sample consisted of blood. The receptors stem from a woman in her forties or fifties with Graves' hyperthyroidism.

This clonotype was seen only a few times. The genes are TRBV4-1 and TRBJ1-2, with D uncertain. This CDR3 is built from 15 residues. The ends were cut back, 4 bases at V and 4 bases at J, with 16 bases in the middle. Germline assignment: CDR1 MGHRA and CDR2 YSYEKL. The CDR3 region is CASSPNSSPGYGYTF. For the CDR3, the DNA is TGCGCCAGCAGCCCGAATAGTTCCCCAGGCTATGGCTACACCTTC.

This clonotype came up many times. This rearrangement joins TRBV18 to TRBJ2-5, with D maybe TRBD2 (5 bases). The CDR3 sequence is 13 residues long. CDR1 KGHSH and CDR2 LQKENI come from the germline V gene. The V end was cut by 5 bases, the J end by 2 bases, with 9 bases between. The CDR3 DNA reads as TGTGCCAGCTCATCCGGGATTCAAGAGACCCAGTACTTC. This codes for CASSSGIQETQYF.

This clonotype was seen ten or more times. The V gene is TRBV28, the J gene TRBJ2-1; 10 bases agree with TRBD1. V was pared by 5 bases and J by 7 bases, with 5 bases of the junction left unmatched. Per the germline V gene, CDR1 is MDHEN and CDR2 is SYDVKM. The CDR3 totals 14 residues. The CDR3 DNA reads TGTGCCAGCAGTACCGGGACAGGGGTAAATGAGCAGTTCTTC. It is translated as CASSTGTGVNEQFF.

This clonotype has only a few counts. The CDR3 DNA sequence: TGTGCCAGCAGTTTATCGGGAGGGATAGGGTGGGCCCAGCATTTT. Protein sequence: CASSLSGGIGWAQHF. This sequence joins TRBV27 and TRBJ1-5; D gene ambiguous. The V end lost 0 bases, the J end lost 11 bases, and 17 bases lay between the germline ends. The CDR3 is 15 amino acids. CDR1 and CDR2 (germline): MNHEY, SMNVEV (reference sequence).

As for this clonotype: At one of its ends the junction is not consistent with the germline gene, which may arise from a read error. V gene TRBV5-1 combines with J gene TRBJ2-7; the match to TRBD1 covers 11 bases. Germline V gives CDR1 SGHRS, CDR2 YFSETQ. The length of the CDR3 is 15 residues. CDR3 coding DNA: TGTGCCAGCAGCCACGGACAGGGGGCCCTCTACGAGCAGTACTTC. Translating gives CASSHGQGALYEQYF. The variable domain in full, completed from reference TRBV5-1 and TRBJ2-7, reads KAGVTQTPRYLIKTRGQQVTLSCSPISGHRSVSWYQQTPGQGLQFLFEYFSETQRNKGNFPGRFSGRQFSNSRSEMNVSTLELGDSALYLCASSHGQGALYEQYFGPGTRLTVT.

This clonotype showed up many times. This chain uses TRBV7-3 with TRBJ2-1; 7 bases fit TRBD2. Per germline, CDR1 SGHTA and CDR2 FQGTGA. Trimming cost V 3 bases and J 7 bases; bases outside gene matches: 12. The CDR3 spans 16 residues. CDR3 loop: CASSFGPAGSGNEQFF. The CDR3 nucleotides read TGTGCCAGCAGCTTTGGTCCAGCGGGATCGGGTAATGAGCAGTTCTTC. Full variable domain (outside the CDR3, taken from reference TRBV7-3 and TRBJ2-1): GAGVSQTPSNKVTEKGKYVELRCDPISGHTALYWYRQSLGQGPEFLIYFQGTGAADDSGLPNDRFFAVRPEGSVSTLKIQRTERGDSAVYLCASSFGPAGSGNEQFFGPGTRLTVL.

In its sample, this clonotype was seen many times. The chain carries TRBV7-8 and TRBJ2-5, with 7 bases fitting TRBD1. The junction had 4 bases not matched to a gene; V was cut back by 5 bases and J by 4 bases. Germline CDR1 reads SGHVS; CDR2 reads FQNEAQ. This CDR3 has 13 residues. This CDR3 is CASSIDRVETQYF. CDR3 nucleotide sequence: TGTGCCAGCAGCATCGACAGGGTAGAGACCCAGTACTTC.

As regards this clonotype: Mismatch with germline at one junction end may stem from a read error. The chain joins TRBV5-1 to TRBJ2-7; perhaps TRBD2 as D (6 bases). This CDR3 is built from 14 residues. CDR1 is SGHRS and CDR2 is YFSETQ in the germline V gene. CDR3 in amino acids: CASSLLLRGYEQYF. DNA of the CDR3: TGTGCCAGCAGCTTGCTCTTGCGGGGCTACGAGCAGTACTTC.

There are many counts of this clonotype. The rearrangement joins TRBV12-3 or TRBV12-4 to TRBJ2-1; D is possibly TRBD2 (6 bases). The CDR3 consists of 21 residues. The V end lost 4 bases, the J end lost 2 bases, and 30 bases lay between the germline ends. CDR3 nucleotides: TGTGCCAGCAGTTCAGGGATGTGGCGGGGACCGGAGAATATCCCCTACAATGAGCAGTTCTTC. It codes for CASSSGMWRGPENIPYNEQFF.

V and J are TRBV4-1 and TRBJ2-3, with 7 nucleotides matching TRBD2. The germline V gene encodes CDR1 MGHRA and CDR2 YSYEKL. J gave up 3 bases and V 6 bases, and 18 bases lay outside the gene matches. The CDR3 covers 18 residues. DNA for the CDR3: TGCGCCAGCAGTCCACCTCTGATACTAGCGTCTTCGACAGATACGCAGTATTTT. This codes for CASSPPLILASSTDTQYF.

The sample holds many counts of this clonotype. The rearrangement uses TRBV13 and TRBJ2-1, with a tentative D call TRBD2 (6 bases). V gave up 5 bases and J gave up 0 bases, with 14 bases separating them. Germline CDR1 PRHDT, CDR2 FYEKMQ (reference sequence). CDR3 length: 16 amino acids. The CDR3 DNA reads as TGTGCCAGCAGCCACGTAGCGGATAGCTCCTACAATGAGCAGTTCTTC. Translation: CASSHVADSSYNEQFF.

This clonotype was detected many times. The chain uses TRBV20-1 and TRBJ1-1, with no clear D. V shed 5 bases and J shed 2 bases, with 12 bases lying between them. The germline V gene has CDR1 DFQATT and CDR2 SNEGSKA (reference sequence). The CDR3 covers 13 residues. The CDR3 DNA is TGCAGTGCTCGGCAGGAGACAAACACTGAAGCTTTCTTT. Its translation is CSARQETNTEAFF.

This clonotype was seen many times. The chain is built from TRBV6-1 and TRBJ2-5, with D possibly being TRBD1 (5 bases). Germline-derived CDR1 and CDR2 are MNHNS and SASEGT. The CDR3 loop spans 15 amino acids. Trimming stripped 6 bases from V and 2 bases from J, with 16 bases between. The CDR3 here is CASSPENRPQETQYF. In DNA form, the CDR3 reads TGTGCCAGCAGCCCGGAAAACAGGCCTCAAGAGACCCAGTACTTC.

The rearrangement uses TRBV4-1 and TRBJ2-1; maybe TRBD2 (6 bases). CDR3 length: 15 residues. Trimming stripped 0 bases from V and 6 bases from J, with 12 bases between. Germline V gene sequence: CDR1 MGHRA, CDR2 YSYEKL. CDR3 residues: CASSQEGLEFNEQFF. The CDR3 DNA reads as TGCGCCAGCAGCCAAGAGGGACTCGAATTCAATGAGCAGTTCTTC.

This clonotype has just a few counts. J is TRBJ2-1 and V is TRBV28; TRBD2 aligns across 9 bases. This CDR3 is 15 amino acids long. V trimming: 11 bases; J trimming: 7 bases; junction bases outside the gene matches: 15. Per germline, CDR1 MDHEN and CDR2 SYDVKM. CDR3 residues: CAGKTGGRAQNEQFF. DNA for the CDR3: TGTGCCGGCAAAACTGGCGGGAGGGCCCAGAATGAGCAGTTCTTC.

This clonotype appeared many times. CDR3 coding DNA: TGCAGTGCTAGAGATCCCACTACTAGCGGGGGTAAAAGCTCCTACAATGAGCAGTTCTTC. This translates into CSARDPTTSGGKSSYNEQFF. The gene calls are TRBV20-1 and TRBJ2-1; 11 nucleotides align to TRBD2. The J segment lost 0 bases and the V segment lost 0 bases, leaving 13 bases of the junction unmatched. The CDR3 totals 20 residues. The germline CDR1 and CDR2 sequences are DFQATT and SNEGSKA (reference sequence).

V is TRBV7-8 and J is TRBJ1-4; D remains unclear. Germline assignment: CDR1 SGHVS and CDR2 FQNEAQ. The CDR3 sequence is 14 residues long. Trimming removed 2 bases from V and 4 bases from J, with 8 bases in between. CDR3 sequence reads: CASSLKLGNEKLFF. Here the CDR3 DNA reads TGTGCCAGCAGCTTAAAGCTTGGTAATGAAAAACTGTTTTTT.

This clonotype has a count of ten or more. The gene calls are TRBV7-3 and TRBJ2-3; TRBD2 matches at 8 bases. This CDR3 is 16 amino acids long. V dropped 5 bases and J dropped 6; count of bases not matched to a gene: 13. Germline loops: CDR1 SGHTA, CDR2 FQGTGA. This chain's CDR3 is CASSPTGGSVTDTQYF. CDR3 nucleotides: TGTGCCAGCAGCCCCACGGGGGGGAGCGTCACGGATACGCAGTATTTT. Looking up the rest from reference TRBV7-3 and TRBJ2-3 gives the full variable domain: GAGVSQTPSNKVTEKGKYVELRCDPISGHTALYWYRQSLGQGPEFLIYFQGTGAADDSGLPNDRFFAVRPEGSVSTLKIQRTERGDSAVYLCASSPTGGSVTDTQYFGPGTRLTVL.

The genes are TRBV20-1 and TRBJ1-1; 8 bases agree with TRBD1. The junction had 9 bases not matched to a gene; V was cut back by 6 bases and J by 3 bases. The CDR3 extends over 14 amino acids. Germline values: CDR1 DFQATT, CDR2 SNEGSKA (reference sequence). For the CDR3, the DNA is TGCAGTGCCCGGGCGGGACAGGCGTACACTGAAGCTTTCTTT. Protein product: CSARAGQAYTEAFF.

This clonotype was counted at least ten times. The chain links TRBV18 to TRBJ1-1, with a weak D call TRBD1 (5 bases). This CDR3 contains 13 residues. Trimming took off 3 bases at V and 3 bases at J, with 8 bases between the two ends. Germline lookup yields CDR1 KGHSH and CDR2 LQKENI. The CDR3 DNA follows: TGTGCCAGCTCACCGGGGGGTGACACTGAAGCTTTCTTT. Translation: CASSPGGDTEAFF.